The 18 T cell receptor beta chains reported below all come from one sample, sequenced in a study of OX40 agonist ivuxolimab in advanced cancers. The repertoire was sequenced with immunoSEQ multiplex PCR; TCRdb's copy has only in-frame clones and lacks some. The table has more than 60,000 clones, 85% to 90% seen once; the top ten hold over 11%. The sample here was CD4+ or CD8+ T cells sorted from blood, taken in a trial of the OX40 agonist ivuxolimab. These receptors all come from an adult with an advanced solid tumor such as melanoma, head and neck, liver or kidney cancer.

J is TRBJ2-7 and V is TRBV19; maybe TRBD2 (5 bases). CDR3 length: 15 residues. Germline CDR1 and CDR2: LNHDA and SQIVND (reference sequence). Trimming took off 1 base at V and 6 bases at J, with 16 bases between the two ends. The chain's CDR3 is CASSIVRGGDSEQYF. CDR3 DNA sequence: TGTGCCAGTAGTATAGTTAGAGGAGGAGATTCCGAGCAGTACTTC.

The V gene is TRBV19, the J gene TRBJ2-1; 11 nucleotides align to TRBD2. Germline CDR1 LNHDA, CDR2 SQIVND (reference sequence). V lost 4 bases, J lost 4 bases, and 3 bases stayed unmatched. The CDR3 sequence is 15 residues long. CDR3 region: CASSTSGGTYNEQFF. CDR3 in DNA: TGTGCCAGTAGTACTAGCGGGGGGACTTACAATGAGCAGTTCTTC.

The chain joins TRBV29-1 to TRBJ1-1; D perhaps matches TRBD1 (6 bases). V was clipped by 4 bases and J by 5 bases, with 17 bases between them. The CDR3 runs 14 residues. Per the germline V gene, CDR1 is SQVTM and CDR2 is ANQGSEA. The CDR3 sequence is CSVVDRGRGTEAFF. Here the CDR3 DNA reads TGCAGCGTTGTCGATCGAGGGAGGGGGACTGAAGCTTTCTTT.

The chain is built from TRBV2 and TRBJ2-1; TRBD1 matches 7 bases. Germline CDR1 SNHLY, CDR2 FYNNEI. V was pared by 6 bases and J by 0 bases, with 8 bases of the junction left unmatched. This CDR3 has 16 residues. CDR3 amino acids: CASSGTDKSSYNEQFF. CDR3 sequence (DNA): TGTGCCAGCAGCGGGACAGACAAAAGCTCCTACAATGAGCAGTTCTTC.

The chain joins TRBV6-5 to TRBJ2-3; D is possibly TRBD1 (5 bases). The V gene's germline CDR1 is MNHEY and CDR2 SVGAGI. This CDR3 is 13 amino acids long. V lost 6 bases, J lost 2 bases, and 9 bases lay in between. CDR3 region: CASRTGLTDTQYF. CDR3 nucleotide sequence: TGTGCCAGCAGAACAGGTCTCACAGATACGCAGTATTTT.

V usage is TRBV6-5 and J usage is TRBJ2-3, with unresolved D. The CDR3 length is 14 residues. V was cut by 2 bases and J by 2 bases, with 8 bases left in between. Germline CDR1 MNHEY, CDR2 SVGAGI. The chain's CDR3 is CASSYRPTTDTQYF. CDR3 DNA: TGTGCCAGCAGTTACCGGCCGACCACAGATACGCAGTATTTT.

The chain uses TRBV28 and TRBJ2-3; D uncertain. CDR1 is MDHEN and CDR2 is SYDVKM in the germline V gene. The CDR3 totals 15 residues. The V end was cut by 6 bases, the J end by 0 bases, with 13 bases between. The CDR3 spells CASSLKTESTDTQYF. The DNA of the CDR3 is TGTGCCAGCAGCCTAAAGACGGAAAGCACAGATACGCAGTATTTT.

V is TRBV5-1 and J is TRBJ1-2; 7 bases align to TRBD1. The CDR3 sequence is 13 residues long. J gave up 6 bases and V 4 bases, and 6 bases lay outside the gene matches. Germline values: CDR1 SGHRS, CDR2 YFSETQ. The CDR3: CASSVQGIHGYTF. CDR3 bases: TGCGCCAGCAGCGTACAGGGGATTCATGGCTACACCTTC.

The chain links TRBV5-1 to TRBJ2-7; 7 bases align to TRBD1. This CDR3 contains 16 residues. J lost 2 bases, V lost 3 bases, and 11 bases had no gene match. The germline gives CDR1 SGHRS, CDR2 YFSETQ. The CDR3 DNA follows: TGCGCCAGCAGCTCGGCAGGGACAGCCAACCCCTACGAGCAGTACTTC. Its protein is CASSSAGTANPYEQYF.

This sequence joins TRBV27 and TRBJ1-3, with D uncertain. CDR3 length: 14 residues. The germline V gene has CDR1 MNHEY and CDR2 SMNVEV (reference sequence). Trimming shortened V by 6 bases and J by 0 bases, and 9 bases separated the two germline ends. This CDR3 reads CASRGRFSGNTIYF. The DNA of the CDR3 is TGTGCCAGCAGAGGACGGTTCTCTGGAAACACCATATATTTT.

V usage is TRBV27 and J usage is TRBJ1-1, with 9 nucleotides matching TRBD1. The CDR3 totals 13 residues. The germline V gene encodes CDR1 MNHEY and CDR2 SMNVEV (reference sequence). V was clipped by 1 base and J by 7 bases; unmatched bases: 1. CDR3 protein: CASSLWTGDEAFF. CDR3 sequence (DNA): TGTGCCAGCAGTTTATGGACAGGGGATGAAGCTTTCTTT.

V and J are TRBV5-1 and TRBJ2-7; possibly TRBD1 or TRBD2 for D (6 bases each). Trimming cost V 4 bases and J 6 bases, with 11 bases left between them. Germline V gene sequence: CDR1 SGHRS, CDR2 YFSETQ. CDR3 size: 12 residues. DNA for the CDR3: TGCGCCAGCAGCAAGAGGGGGGTCGAGCAGTACTTC. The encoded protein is CASSKRGVEQYF.

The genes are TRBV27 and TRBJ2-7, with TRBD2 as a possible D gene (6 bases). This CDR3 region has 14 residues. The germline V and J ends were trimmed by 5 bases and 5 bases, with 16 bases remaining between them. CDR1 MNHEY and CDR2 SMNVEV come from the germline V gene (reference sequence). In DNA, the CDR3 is TGTGCCAGCAGTAAAGGGCTAGCGAGGCACGAGCAGTACTTC. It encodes CASSKGLARHEQYF.

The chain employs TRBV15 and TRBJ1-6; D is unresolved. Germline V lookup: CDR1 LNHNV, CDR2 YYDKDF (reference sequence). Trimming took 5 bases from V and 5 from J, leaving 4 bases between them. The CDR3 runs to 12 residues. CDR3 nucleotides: TGTGCCACCAGCGGTAATAATTCACCCCTCCACTTT. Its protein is CATSGNNSPLHF.

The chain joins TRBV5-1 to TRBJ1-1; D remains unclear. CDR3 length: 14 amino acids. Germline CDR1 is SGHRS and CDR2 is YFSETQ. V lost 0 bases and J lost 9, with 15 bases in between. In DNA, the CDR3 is TGCGCCAGCAGCTTGGGTACGGTAGTCAGGCAAGCTTTCTTT. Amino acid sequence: CASSLGTVVRQAFF.

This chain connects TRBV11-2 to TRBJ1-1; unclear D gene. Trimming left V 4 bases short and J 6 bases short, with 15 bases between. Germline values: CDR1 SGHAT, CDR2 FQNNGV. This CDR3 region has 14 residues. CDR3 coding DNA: TGTGCCAGCAGCTCCGGGGAGGGTGGAGCTGAAGCTTTCTTT. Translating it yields CASSSGEGGAEAFF.

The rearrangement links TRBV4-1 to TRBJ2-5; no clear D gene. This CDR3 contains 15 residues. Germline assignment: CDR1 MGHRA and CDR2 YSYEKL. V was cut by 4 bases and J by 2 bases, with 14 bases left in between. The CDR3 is CASSPERVIQETQYF. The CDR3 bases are TGCGCCAGCAGCCCGGAAAGGGTTATACAAGAGACCCAGTACTTC.

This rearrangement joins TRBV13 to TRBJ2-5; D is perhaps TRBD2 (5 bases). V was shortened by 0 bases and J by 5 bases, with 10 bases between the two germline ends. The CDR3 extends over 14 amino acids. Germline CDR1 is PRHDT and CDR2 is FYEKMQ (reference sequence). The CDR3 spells CASSLGLALETQYF. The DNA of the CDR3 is TGTGCCAGCAGCTTAGGCCTAGCCCTCGAGACCCAGTACTTC.